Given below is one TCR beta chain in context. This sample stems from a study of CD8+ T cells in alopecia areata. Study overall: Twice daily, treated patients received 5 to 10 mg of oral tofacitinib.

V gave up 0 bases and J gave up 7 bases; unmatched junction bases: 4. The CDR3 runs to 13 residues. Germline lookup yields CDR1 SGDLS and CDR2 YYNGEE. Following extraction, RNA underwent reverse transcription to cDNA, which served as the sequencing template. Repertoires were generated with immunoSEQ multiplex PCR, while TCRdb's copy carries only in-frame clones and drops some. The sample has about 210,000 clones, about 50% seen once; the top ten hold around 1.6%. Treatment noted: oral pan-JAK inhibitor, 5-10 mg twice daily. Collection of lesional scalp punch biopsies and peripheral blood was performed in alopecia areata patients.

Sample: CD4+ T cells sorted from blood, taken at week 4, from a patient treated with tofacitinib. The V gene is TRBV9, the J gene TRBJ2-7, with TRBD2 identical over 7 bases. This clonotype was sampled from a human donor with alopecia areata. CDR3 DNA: TGTGCCAGCAGCGTAGACGCGCGGGGGGAGCAGTACTTC. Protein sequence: CASSVDARGEQYF.